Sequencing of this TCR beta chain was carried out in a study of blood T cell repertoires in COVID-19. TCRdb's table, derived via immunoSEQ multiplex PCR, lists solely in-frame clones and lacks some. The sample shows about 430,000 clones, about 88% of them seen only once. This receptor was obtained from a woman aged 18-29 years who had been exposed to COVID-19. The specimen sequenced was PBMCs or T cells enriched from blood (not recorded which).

The CDR3 DNA follows: TGTGCCAGCAGTCTCGGGACAGGTTCCGCCTACGAGCAGTACTTC. Protein: CASSLGTGSAYEQYF. The chain combines TRBV27 with TRBJ2-7; TRBD1 aligns across 8 bases. Trimming took 5 bases from V and 2 from J; bases not matched to a gene: 8. The CDR3 runs 15 residues. Germline CDR1 reads MNHEY; CDR2 reads SMNVEV (reference sequence).